This T cell receptor (beta chain) was recorded in a study of blood T cell repertoires in COVID-19. Looking at the study overall: COVID-19 samples, acute and convalescent, were from the United States, Italy and Spain.

The assay was immunoSEQ multiplex PCR, and TCRdb's table has in-frame clones only and misses some. The table shows over 60,000 clones, with 80% to 90% occurring only once. Germline V gene sequence: CDR1 LGHDT, CDR2 YNNKEL (reference sequence). V gave up 5 bases and J gave up 6 bases; unmatched junction bases: 5. This CDR3 is built from 15 residues. The source is a woman in her forties or fifties with active COVID-19. Sequenced material: peripheral blood. The gene calls are TRBV3-1 (or the pseudogene TRBV3-2) and TRBJ2-7; 15 positions agree with TRBD2. The CDR3 DNA reads TGTGCCAGCAGCACCCGGACTAGCGGGAGGGGCGAGCAGTACTTC. It is translated as CASSTRTSGRGEQYF.